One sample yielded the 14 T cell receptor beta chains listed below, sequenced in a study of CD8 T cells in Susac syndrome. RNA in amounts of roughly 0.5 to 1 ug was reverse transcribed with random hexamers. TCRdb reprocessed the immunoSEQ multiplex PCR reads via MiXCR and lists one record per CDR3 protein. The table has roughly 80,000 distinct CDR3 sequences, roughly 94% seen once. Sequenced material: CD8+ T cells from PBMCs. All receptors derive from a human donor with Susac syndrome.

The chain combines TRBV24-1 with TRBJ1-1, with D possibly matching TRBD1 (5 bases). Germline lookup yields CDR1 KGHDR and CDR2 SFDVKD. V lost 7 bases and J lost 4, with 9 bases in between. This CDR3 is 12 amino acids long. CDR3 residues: CATSRVGTEAFF. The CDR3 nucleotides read TGTGCCACCAGCAGGGTTGGCACTGAAGCTTTCTTT.

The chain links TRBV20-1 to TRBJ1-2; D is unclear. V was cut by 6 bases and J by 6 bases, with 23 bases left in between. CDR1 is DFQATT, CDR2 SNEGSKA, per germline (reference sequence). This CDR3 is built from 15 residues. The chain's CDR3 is CSAGDREGLQHGYTF. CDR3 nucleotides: TGCAGTGCAGGAGATAGGGAGGGCCTACAACATGGCTACACCTTC.

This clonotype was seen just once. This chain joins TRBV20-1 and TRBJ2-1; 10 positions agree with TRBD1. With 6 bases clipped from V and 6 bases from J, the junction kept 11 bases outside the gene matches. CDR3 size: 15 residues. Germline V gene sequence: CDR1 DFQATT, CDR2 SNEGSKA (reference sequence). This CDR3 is CSALKPDRGFNEQFF. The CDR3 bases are TGCAGTGCATTAAAGCCGGACAGGGGGTTCAATGAGCAGTTCTTC.

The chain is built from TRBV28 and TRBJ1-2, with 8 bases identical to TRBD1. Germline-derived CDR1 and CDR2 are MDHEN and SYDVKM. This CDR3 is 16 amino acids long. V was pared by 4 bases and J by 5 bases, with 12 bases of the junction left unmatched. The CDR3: CASSSIRSDRVYGYTF. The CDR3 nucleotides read TGTGCCAGCAGTTCTATCAGATCGGACAGGGTTTATGGCTACACCTTC.

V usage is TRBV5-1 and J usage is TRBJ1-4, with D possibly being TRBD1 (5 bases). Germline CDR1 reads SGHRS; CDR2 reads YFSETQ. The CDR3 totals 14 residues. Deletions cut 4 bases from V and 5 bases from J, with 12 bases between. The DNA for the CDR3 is TGCGCCAGCAGCCCCTGGGACGGGAATGAAAAACTGTTTTTT. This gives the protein CASSPWDGNEKLFF.

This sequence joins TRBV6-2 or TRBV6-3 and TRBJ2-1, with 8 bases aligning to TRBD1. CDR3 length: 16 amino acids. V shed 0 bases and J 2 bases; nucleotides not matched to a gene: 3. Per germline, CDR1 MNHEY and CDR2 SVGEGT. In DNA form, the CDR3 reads TGTGCCAGCAGTTACTCGGACAGGGACACCTACAATGAGCAGTTCTTC. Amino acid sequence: CASSYSDRDTYNEQFF.

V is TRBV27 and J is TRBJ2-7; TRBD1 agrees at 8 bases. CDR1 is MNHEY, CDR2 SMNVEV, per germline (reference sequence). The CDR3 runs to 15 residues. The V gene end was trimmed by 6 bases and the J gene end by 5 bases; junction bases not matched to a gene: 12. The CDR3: CASSTDRVGLNEQYF. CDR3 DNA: TGTGCCAGCAGCACGGACAGGGTAGGTTTAAACGAGCAGTACTTC.

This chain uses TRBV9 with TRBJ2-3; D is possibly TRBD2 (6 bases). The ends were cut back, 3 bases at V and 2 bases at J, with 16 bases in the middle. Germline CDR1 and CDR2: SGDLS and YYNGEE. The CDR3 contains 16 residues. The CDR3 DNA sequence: TGTGCCAGCAGCGCCCCCCGGGACTCGGTCACAGATACGCAGTATTTT. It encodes CASSAPRDSVTDTQYF.

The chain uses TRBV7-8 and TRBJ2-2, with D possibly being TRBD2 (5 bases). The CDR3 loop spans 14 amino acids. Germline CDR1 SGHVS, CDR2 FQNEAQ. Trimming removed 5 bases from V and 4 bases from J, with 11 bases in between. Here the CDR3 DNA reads TGTGCCAGCAGCCCCCGGGGTCCCACCGGGGAGCTGTTTTTT. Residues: CASSPRGPTGELFF.

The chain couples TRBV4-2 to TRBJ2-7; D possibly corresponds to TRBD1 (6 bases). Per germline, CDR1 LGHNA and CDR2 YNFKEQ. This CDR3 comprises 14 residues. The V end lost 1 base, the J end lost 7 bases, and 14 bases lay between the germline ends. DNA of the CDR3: TGTGCCAGCAGCCAAGCCAGGGGCCCGTGGGAGCAGTACTTC. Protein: CASSQARGPWEQYF.

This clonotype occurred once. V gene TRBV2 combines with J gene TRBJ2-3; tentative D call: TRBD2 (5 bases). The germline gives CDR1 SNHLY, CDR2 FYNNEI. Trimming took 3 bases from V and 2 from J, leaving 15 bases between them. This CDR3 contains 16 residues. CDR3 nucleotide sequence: TGTGCCAGCAGTGAGGCTGGAGCGACTATCACAGATACGCAGTATTTT. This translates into CASSEAGATITDTQYF.

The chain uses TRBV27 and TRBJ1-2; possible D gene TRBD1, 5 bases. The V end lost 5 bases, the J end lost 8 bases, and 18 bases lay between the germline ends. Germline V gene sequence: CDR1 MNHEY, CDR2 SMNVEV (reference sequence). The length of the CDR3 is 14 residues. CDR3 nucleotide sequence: TGTGCCAGCAGTCCGGGGGGAGGAGGTAGGGGCTACACCTTC. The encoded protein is CASSPGGGGRGYTF.

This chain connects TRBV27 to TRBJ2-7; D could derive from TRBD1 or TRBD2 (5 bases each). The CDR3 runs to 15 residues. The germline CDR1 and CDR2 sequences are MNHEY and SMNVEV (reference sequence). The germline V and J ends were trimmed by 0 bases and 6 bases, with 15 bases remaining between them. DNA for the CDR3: TGTGCCAGCAGTTTATCAGGGACGCTCGTCGCCGAGCAGTACTTC. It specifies CASSLSGTLVAEQYF.

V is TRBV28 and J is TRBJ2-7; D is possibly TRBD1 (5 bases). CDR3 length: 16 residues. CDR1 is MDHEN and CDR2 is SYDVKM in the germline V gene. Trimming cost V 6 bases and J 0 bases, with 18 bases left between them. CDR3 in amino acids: CASSPNWAGSSYEQYF. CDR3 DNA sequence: TGTGCCAGCAGCCCCAACTGGGCAGGGTCCTCCTACGAGCAGTACTTC.